This entry features one T cell receptor (beta chain) sequence. The method was immunoSEQ multiplex PCR; TCRdb's version includes in-frame clones alone and lacks a portion of them. In the table there are 2 million or so clones, 85% to 95% of which are singletons. The data were obtained in a study of shared clonotypes between healthy human individuals. Study-wide background: Per donor, CD8 memory used one plate, CD8 naive used two, CD4 memory used three and CD4 naive used three.

CDR1 and CDR2 (germline): SGDLS, YYNGEE. This CDR3 has 16 amino acids. V lost 3 bases, J lost 2 bases, and 17 bases lay in between. This receptor was obtained from a young man in good health. The rearrangement links TRBV9 to TRBJ1-2; tentatively, D is TRBD1 (5 bases). The source material was naive CD4+ T cells sorted from blood. Subset specified: CD45RA+ positively selected. The CDR3 nucleotides read TGTGCCAGCAGCGAGCCCTCACGGGGGGGAAACTATGGCTACACCTTC. The encoded protein is CASSEPSRGGNYGYTF.